The clone carrying this TCR beta chain has at least ten counts. The antigen is unknown. These data come from a study of Graves' ophthalmopathy and Graves' hyperthyroidism. Study-wide results and caveats: An approximately 80% specificity and 85% to 90% sensitivity were achieved by a 13-signature model that separated ophthalmopathy from stable hyperthyroidism.

V dropped 4 bases and J dropped 9 bases, with 15 bases sitting between them. Germline V CDR1 and CDR2: MNHEY, SVGAGI. The CDR3 extends over 14 amino acids. As the template, RNA transcripts were used to amplify TCR beta CDR3 regions. First-round RT-PCR relied on HTBI primers, and a second-round multiplex PCR came next. TCRdb independently ran MiXCR on the multiplex PCR reads; one entry per CDR3 protein. The sample consists of some 400,000 distinct CDR3 sequences, about 18% of them appearing once. The sequenced sample consisted of peripheral blood. The receptor's source is a woman under 30 with Graves' ophthalmopathy. V usage is TRBV6-5 and J usage is TRBJ2-2; D is perhaps TRBD2 (5 bases). CDR3 in amino acids: CASSSTRTQRELFF. The CDR3 nucleotides are TGTGCCAGCAGTTCCACTAGAACCCAACGGGAGCTGTTTTTT.